This paragraph covers one T cell receptor (beta chain) sequence. Its specificity is unknown. This sample stems from a study of cytotoxic CD8 clonotypes in ibrutinib-treated CLL. Study at large: By median around 70 months, 12 had progressed and about 15 stayed remitted; responses had been 2 complete and some 25 partial. Response sampling came at median 12 months of treatment, ranging roughly 6 to 36 months.

Broader study findings: Relative to age-matched healthy donors, clonality at baseline was higher, and it tracked circulating CD8+ T-cell counts.

Using immunoSEQ multiplex PCR, the repertoire was profiled, and TCRdb retains in-frame clones only, with some absent. There are approximately 190,000 clones in the sample; 75% to 85% occur only once, and roughly 11% lies in the top ten. The source material was PBMCs, sampled after 12 months of ibrutinib treatment. The receptor's source is a human donor with chronic lymphocytic leukemia.

The CDR3 DNA is TGTGCCAGCAGTAAACAGACAGGGATCTCGAGCACTGAAGCTTTCTTT. Protein sequence: CASSKQTGISSTEAFF. The chain recombines TRBV25-1 with TRBJ1-1; the match to TRBD1 covers 7 bases. This CDR3 comprises 16 residues. Trimming at V came to 5 bases and at J to 4 bases, leaving 13 bases not matched to a gene. The germline V gene has CDR1 MGHDK and CDR2 SYGVNS.